This T cell receptor beta chain was identified during a study of a mutant IDH1 vaccine in newly diagnosed glioma. Trimming pared 2 bases from V and 6 bases from J, leaving 7 bases between. The germline gives CDR1 MNHNY, CDR2 SVGAGI (reference sequence). This CDR3 is built from 12 residues. Data came from immunoSEQ multiplex PCR; TCRdb stores just in-frame clones and leaves some out. Of fewer than 55,000 clones listed, about 61% are singletons. On this clone: What it binds is not known. This sample also contains other DNA sequences that code for the same CDR3.

Time point meaning: week 47, end of study. With topical imiquimod, each dose of the vaccine consisted of 300 ug of mutant IDH1 20-mer peptide. This clonotype was obtained from a man aged 40-49 years with glioma. Some clones in this sample may be carry-over from other donors' samples. The V and J genes are TRBV6-6 and TRBJ1-2; D ambiguous. The sequenced sample was peripheral blood mononuclear cells (PBMCs), obtained from a glioma patient whose treatment included an IDH1 peptide vaccine. CDR3 in amino acids: CASSYRADGYTF. The CDR3 DNA reads TGTGCCAGCAGTTACCGGGCAGATGGCTACACCTTC.